The source of this T cell receptor (beta chain) is a study of OX40 agonist ivuxolimab in advanced cancers. Produced via immunoSEQ multiplex PCR; TCRdb's table is partial and in-frame only. Of roughly 68,000 clones in the sample, roughly 90% were seen once. CDR1 is SGDLS, CDR2 YYNGEE, per germline. V was shortened by 4 bases and J by 4 bases, with 15 bases between the two germline ends. The CDR3 contains 15 residues. The clonotype originates from an adult with an advanced solid tumor such as melanoma, head and neck, liver or kidney cancer. The sample here was CD4+ or CD8+ T cells sorted from blood, taken in a trial of the OX40 agonist ivuxolimab. This rearrangement joins TRBV9 to TRBJ2-1; D unresolved. The CDR3, as DNA: TGTGCCAGCAGCTCCCAAACCAGCACATACAATGAGCAGTTCTTC. Translating it yields CASSSQTSTYNEQFF. The whole variable domain, remainder taken from reference TRBV9 and TRBJ2-1, is DSGVTQTPKHLITATGQRVTLRCSPRSGDLSVYWYQQSLDQGLQFLIQYYNGEERAKGNILERFSAQQFPDLHSELNLSSLELGDSALYFCASSSQTSTYNEQFFGPGTRLTVL.